This T cell receptor beta chain was obtained from a study of blood T cells in healthy people across ages. PCR was performed a second time for 7 to 11 cycles using a sample-barcoded 5' primer and a J-beta primer mix. TCRdb used MiXCR to reprocess the 5' RACE reads, holding one entry per CDR3 protein. In the table there are about 1 million distinct CDR3 sequences, approximately 26% of which are singletons. Study-wide results and caveats: Expanded clonotype shifts may have been confounded, as the donors had an unknown CMV status. Higher diversity and more naive CD4+ cells were features of long-lived donors, compared to aged donors.

At least ten counts were recorded for this clonotype. Its antigen is not identified. Donor samples were obtained from healthy Caucasian individuals from Russia, aged about 6 to 100. The CDR3 extends over 13 amino acids. The trim removed 3 bases at V and 8 bases at J, leaving 5 bases unmatched. CDR1 SGDLS and CDR2 YYNGEE come from the germline V gene. The sample was also reused in another study, on T cells of mothers and their children.

Material: blood. The TCR was taken from a girl aged 2-9 years in good health. The chain combines TRBV9 with TRBJ2-4; 7 positions match TRBD2. The CDR3 DNA follows: TGTGCCAGCAGCGACGGTACTAGCGACATTCAGTACTTC. Residues: CASSDGTSDIQYF.